This T cell receptor (beta chain) emerged from a study of T cells in Graves' hyperthyroidism and ophthalmopathy. V gave up 4 bases and J gave up 0 bases, with 10 bases separating them. CDR1 WSHSY and CDR2 SAAADI come from the germline V gene. CDR3 length: 16 amino acids. Disease lasting under 3 months, a NOSPECS grade of at least 4, and a Clinical Activity Score of at least 3 were features of the ophthalmopathy patients. As concerns this clonotype: What it binds is unknown.

Study-wide results and limits: Appearing also in blood were most of the thyroid clonotypes expanded above 0.001.

The source material, RNA transcripts, was used to amplify TCR beta CDR3 regions. A set of HTBI primers served as the primers for a first-round RT-PCR of the TCR CDR3. TCRdb re-analysed the multiplex PCR reads in MiXCR, keeping a single row per CDR3 protein. The sample comprises approximately 350,000 distinct CDR3 sequences, 12% to 15% of which are singletons, and about 21% rests with the top ten. V gene TRBV10-2 combines with J gene TRBJ2-6; no definite D call. The specimen was blood. This clonotype was sampled from an older woman with Graves' ophthalmopathy. This CDR3 is CASSGAAVSGANVLTF. DNA of the CDR3: TGCGCCAGCAGTGGGGCGGCGGTCTCTGGGGCCAACGTCCTGACTTTC.